The rows below give T cell receptor beta chains drawn from one sample of a study of blood T cell repertoires in COVID-19. This table comes from immunoSEQ multiplex PCR, and its TCRdb copy is limited to in-frame clones, with some not included. This sample has around 92,000 clones, with 74% found just once. The sequenced material came from peripheral blood. The receptor set was obtained from a man aged 70 or older with COVID-19, enrolled during active disease. Both conserved end residues are part of each CDR3. A D gene is named only where the DNA matches it firmly. Expanded clones get a size class; other rows say once, few or many, or leave the size out.

>TRBJ2-1|-|TRBV5-4|-
CASSLDGVGEQFF
TGTGCCAGCAGCTTGGACGGGGTGGGTGAGCAGTTCTTC
>TRBJ1-6|medium-sized|TRBV30|-
CAWNRGADNSPLHF
TGTGCCTGGAATCGGGGGGCGGATAATTCACCCCTCCACTTT
>TRBJ1-2|-|TRBV3-1/TRBV3-2|TRBD1
CASSQGTGPRFYGYTF
TGTGCCAGCAGCCAAGGGACAGGACCTCGGTTCTATGGCTACACCTTC
>TRBJ1-5|-|TRBV3-1/TRBV3-2|-
CASSPLAGGYSNQPQHF
TGTGCCAGCAGCCCCTTAGCGGGGGGATATAGCAATCAGCCCCAGCATTTT
>TRBJ2-3|-|TRBV28|TRBD2
CASRSTGTSGRLDTQYF
TGTGCCAGCAGATCAACCGGGACTAGCGGGAGATTAGATACGCAGTATTTT
>TRBJ2-7|-|TRBV3-1/TRBV3-2|-
CASSQDGGGSSYEQYF
TGTGCCAGCAGCCAAGATGGCGGAGGAAGCTCCTACGAGCAGTACTTC
>TRBJ1-4|-|TRBV4-3|TRBD1
CASSQGPGQGARLNEKLFF
TGCGCCAGCAGCCAAGGACCGGGACAGGGGGCGCGGTTAAATGAAAAACTGTTTTTT
>TRBJ1-2|-|TRBV30|-
CAWSLARNYGYTF
TGTGCCTGGAGTCTTGCCAGGAACTATGGCTACACCTTC
>TRBJ1-1|-|TRBV28|-
CASFRGVAVAEAFF
TGTGCCAGCTTCCGCGGGGTGGCGGTCGCTGAAGCTTTCTTT
>TRBJ1-4|many|TRBV4-2|TRBD1
CASSYRRRDRMFF
TGTGCCAGCAGCTACAGGCGTCGGGACAGGATGTTTTTT
>TRBJ2-7|few|TRBV27|-
CASSFRTVEEQYF
TGTGCCAGCAGTTTTAGGACAGTTGAAGAGCAGTACTTC
>TRBJ2-2|-|TRBV5-1|TRBD2
CASSLGTSITGELFF
TGCGCCAGCAGCCTCGGGACTAGCATCACCGGGGAGCTGTTTTTT
>TRBJ2-7|-|TRBV6-1|TRBD1
CASSMGQGAKEQYF
TGTGCCAGCAGTATGGGACAGGGGGCGAAGGAGCAGTACTTC
>TRBJ2-2|-|TRBV11-1|-
CASSFQNTGELFF
TGTGCCAGCAGCTTTCAGAACACCGGGGAGCTGTTTTTT
>TRBJ2-5|-|TRBV4-1|TRBD2
CASSQEENVAGTQYF
TGCGCCAGCAGCCAAGAGGAGAACGTAGCGGGGACCCAGTACTTC
>TRBJ1-5|-|TRBV19|-
CASTSLGTTNQPQHF
TGTGCCAGTACCTCCCTGGGGACTACCAATCAGCCCCAGCATTTT
>TRBJ2-1|-|TRBV7-9|TRBD2
CASSELAGTPREQFF
TGTGCCAGCAGCGAACTAGCGGGGACCCCCCGGGAGCAGTTCTTC
>TRBJ1-3|-|TRBV4-2|-
CASSQDGSNSGNTIYF
TGTGCCAGCAGCCAAGACGGGTCCAACTCTGGAAACACCATATATTTT
>TRBJ2-1|-|TRBV6-5|-
CASSRPSANEQFF
TGTGCCAGCAGTCGACCTAGCGCCAATGAGCAGTTCTTC
>TRBJ2-7|once|TRBV5-1|-
CASSLGFGLADWEQYF
TGCGCCAGCAGCCTTGGATTCGGGCTAGCAGACTGGGAGCAGTACTTC
>TRBJ2-5|-|TRBV28|-
CASSSGAGETQYF
TGTGCCAGCAGTTCTGGGGCGGGGGAGACCCAGTACTTC
>TRBJ2-3|-|TRBV6-6|TRBD1
CASSYSGQGPDTQYF
TGTGCCAGCAGTTACTCGGGACAGGGACCAGATACGCAGTATTTT
>TRBJ2-5|-|TRBV5-1|-
CASSLASARLAETQYF
TGCGCCAGCAGCTTGGCCTCGGCGCGGCTGGCAGAGACCCAGTACTTC
>TRBJ1-2|-|TRBV29-1|TRBD1
CSVDGTGVAGYTF
TGCAGCGTTGACGGGACAGGGGTAGCTGGCTACACCTTC
>TRBJ2-1|-|TRBV9|TRBD2
CASTPRGEPYNEQFF
TGTGCCAGCACCCCCCGGGGGGAGCCCTACAATGAGCAGTTCTTC
>TRBJ2-5|-|TRBV7-3|TRBD2
CASSLTGGLAGPAETQYF
TGTGCCAGCAGCTTAACGGGCGGACTAGCGGGACCTGCAGAGACCCAGTACTTC
>TRBJ1-4|once|TRBV7-2|TRBD1
CASSLWTGWNEKLFF
TGTGCCAGCAGCTTATGGACAGGTTGGAATGAAAAACTGTTTTTT
>TRBJ1-5|-|TRBV5-1|-
CASRHIPPAGDQPQHF
TGCGCCAGCAGGCATATCCCCCCTGCGGGCGATCAGCCCCAGCATTTT
>TRBJ1-1|-|TRBV29-1|-
CSVALQGNTEAFF
TGCAGCGTTGCTTTGCAGGGGAACACTGAAGCTTTCTTT
>TRBJ2-1|-|TRBV5-6|TRBD2
CASSSGLGMVDNEQFF
TGTGCCAGCAGCTCCGGACTAGGAATGGTAGACAATGAGCAGTTCTTC
>TRBJ2-2|once|TRBV5-4|-
CASSGWTANTGELFF
TGTGCCAGCAGCGGGTGGACAGCGAACACCGGGGAGCTGTTTTTT
>TRBJ2-7|-|TRBV24-1|-
CATSGGGEQYF
TGTGCCACCAGTGGAGGGGGCGAGCAGTACTTC
>TRBJ2-3|-|TRBV5-1|-
CASGVRSTDTQYF
TGCGCCAGCGGAGTAAGGAGCACAGATACGCAGTATTTT
>TRBJ2-1|once|TRBV11-2|-
CASRARASYNEQFF
TGTGCCAGCAGGGCCAGGGCCTCCTACAATGAGCAGTTCTTC
>TRBJ2-7|once|TRBV11-2|-
CASSLMTAIYEQYF
TGTGCCAGCAGCTTAATGACAGCAATCTACGAGCAGTACTTC
>TRBJ1-6|-|TRBV7-2|TRBD1
CASSTQGLGNSPLHF
TGTGCCAGCAGCACACAGGGGCTGGGGAATTCACCCCTCCACTTT
>TRBJ1-2|few|TRBV7-8|TRBD1
CASSPRTGPWGYTF
TGTGCCAGCAGCCCCCGGACAGGCCCCTGGGGCTACACCTTC
>TRBJ1-2|-|TRBV6-5|-
CASSLTGNYGYTF
TGTGCCAGCAGCCTTACAGGGAACTATGGCTACACCTTC
>TRBJ2-4|few|TRBV28|-
CASFSSLLAKNIQYF
TGTGCCAGCTTCTCCTCGTTACTAGCCAAAAACATTCAGTACTTC
>TRBJ1-1|once|TRBV5-1|-
CASSLGAGKDTEAFF
TGCGCCAGCAGCTTGGGAGCGGGGAAGGACACTGAAGCTTTCTTT
>TRBJ1-1|-|TRBV28|-
CASSRRATEAFF
TGTGCCAGCAGTCGCAGGGCCACTGAAGCTTTCTTT